Presented here are 13 T cell receptor beta chains from one specimen sequenced in a study of multiple sclerosis patients with progressive multifocal leukoencephalopathy. This table comes from immunoSEQ multiplex PCR, and its TCRdb copy is limited to in-frame clones, with some not included. This table holds roughly 32,000 clones, roughly 90% found once. Time point of the sample: time of PML onset. The source material was PBMCs, sampled from a patient treated with natalizumab. All receptors derive from a woman aged 40-49 years with progressive multifocal leukoencephalopathy.

The chain uses TRBV6-6 and TRBJ2-4; D may be TRBD2 (6 bases). The ends were cut back, 5 bases at V and 3 bases at J, with 17 bases in the middle. This CDR3 region has 16 residues. CDR1 is MNHNY and CDR2 is SVGAGI in the germline V gene (reference sequence). The CDR3 coding sequence is TGTGCCAGCAGTATCCAGGGAAGGGGAGGCAAAAACATTCAGTACTTC. Translation gives CASSIQGRGGKNIQYF.

This chain connects TRBV7-2 to TRBJ1-3, with 7 bases identical to TRBD1. CDR3 size: 16 residues. V lost 0 bases to trimming and J lost 2 bases; unmatched junction nucleotides: 4. From germline, CDR1 is SGHTA and CDR2 FQGNSA. The CDR3 coding sequence is TGTGCCAGCAGCTTAGCGCCCCAGGGGGCTGGAAACACCATATATTTT. It specifies CASSLAPQGAGNTIYF.

This clone was seen once. The V call is TRBV4-3, the J call TRBJ1-1; possibly TRBD1 for D (5 bases). This CDR3 comprises 15 residues. Trimming shortened V by 3 bases and J by 1 base, and 12 bases separated the two germline ends. The germline V gene has CDR1 LGHNA and CDR2 YSLEER. The CDR3 region has the DNA TGCGCCAGCAGCCAGGGACGCCTGGAGAACACTGAAGCTTTCTTT. Protein: CASSQGRLENTEAFF.

The V gene is TRBV19, the J gene TRBJ2-1; TRBD2 agrees at 10 bases. V lost 5 bases and J lost 7; bases outside the gene matches: 5. Germline assignment: CDR1 LNHDA and CDR2 SQIVND (reference sequence). The CDR3 consists of 14 residues. As DNA, the CDR3 is TGTGCCAGTAGTTCGGGACTAGCGAAAAATGAGCAGTTCTTC. It yields the protein CASSSGLAKNEQFF.

V gene TRBV19 combines with J gene TRBJ2-3; a possible D gene is TRBD1 (6 bases). Germline assignment: CDR1 LNHDA and CDR2 SQIVND (reference sequence). Trimming took 5 bases from V and 0 from J, leaving 18 bases between them. This CDR3 is built from 17 residues. CDR3 bases: TGTGCCAGTAGTCCCCAATACGGGACAACTAGCACAGATACGCAGTATTTT. As protein: CASSPQYGTTSTDTQYF.

This clone was recorded only once. This chain connects TRBV2 to TRBJ2-1, with 8 nucleotides matching TRBD1. V was pared by 7 bases and J by 4 bases, with 3 bases of the junction left unmatched. There are 13 residues in the CDR3. In germline, CDR1 is SNHLY, CDR2 FYNNEI. CDR3: CASTRDRYNEQFF. DNA of the CDR3: TGTGCCAGCACAAGGGACAGGTACAATGAGCAGTTCTTC.

The chain joins TRBV9 to TRBJ1-1, with D possibly being TRBD1 (5 bases). The germline V gene encodes CDR1 SGDLS and CDR2 YYNGEE. V lost 4 bases to trimming and J lost 8 bases, with 15 bases between them. The CDR3 length is 13 residues. In nucleotides, the CDR3 is TGTGCCAGCAGCCTTATTACAGGCGAAGAAGCTTTCTTT. Translation: CASSLITGEEAFF.

This chain connects TRBV19 to TRBJ2-2, with D possibly being TRBD2 (5 bases). Germline loops: CDR1 LNHDA, CDR2 SQIVND (reference sequence). V lost 1 base to trimming and J lost 3 bases, with 21 bases between them. The CDR3 extends over 19 amino acids. The CDR3 loop is CASSIVGPLGAAYTGELFF. CDR3 coding DNA: TGTGCCAGTAGTATAGTTGGGCCTTTGGGAGCGGCCTACACCGGGGAGCTGTTTTTT.

This chain links TRBV12-1 with TRBJ1-2; TRBD1 is the table's D call and was not checked against the DNA. TRBV12-1 is a listed pseudogene. The CDR3 has 17 residues. The CDR3 coding sequence is TGTGCCAGCAGCTTTGCCCGGGACAGCCTACCCCTGGGCCGCTACACCTTC. Protein product: CASSFARDSLPLGRYTF.

This sequence joins TRBV7-9 and TRBJ2-2; 9 nucleotides agree with TRBD1. V lost 6 bases, J lost 6 bases, and 14 bases stayed unmatched. CDR1 and CDR2 (germline): SEHNR, FQNEAQ (reference sequence). The CDR3 runs 17 residues. This CDR3 reads CASRGQGELLLAGELFF. The CDR3 coding sequence is TGTGCCAGCAGGGGACAGGGCGAACTCCTGTTGGCCGGGGAGCTGTTTTTT.

This sequence joins TRBV7-9 and TRBJ2-1; 9 bases fit TRBD1. CDR3 size: 18 residues. The V gene's germline CDR1 is SEHNR and CDR2 FQNEAQ (reference sequence). Trimming took 5 bases from V and 0 from J; bases not matched to a gene: 11. CDR3 coding DNA: TGTGCCAGCAGCGCGAGACCGGGACAGGGACACTCCTACAATGAGCAGTTCTTC. It specifies CASSARPGQGHSYNEQFF. Together with reference TRBV7-9 and TRBJ2-1, the CDR3 gives the full variable domain: DTGVSQNPRHKITKRGQNVTFRCDPISEHNRLYWYRQTLGQGPEFLTYFQNEAQLEKSRLLSDRFSAERPKGSFSTLEIQRTEQGDSAMYLCASSARPGQGHSYNEQFFGPGTRLTVL.

J is TRBJ1-1 and V is TRBV28; tentatively, D is TRBD1 (5 bases). Germline V CDR1 and CDR2: MDHEN, SYDVKM. Trimming took 8 bases from V and 1 from J, leaving 17 bases between them. This CDR3 has 15 residues. The CDR3 loop is CASLQWDSTNTEAFF. The CDR3 DNA is TGTGCCAGCCTACAATGGGACTCAACGAACACTGAAGCTTTCTTT.

This chain links TRBV6-5 with TRBJ1-1; D gene uncertain. Germline V gene sequence: CDR1 MNHEY, CDR2 SVGAGI. CDR3 size: 13 residues. V was shortened by 0 bases and J by 9 bases, with 11 bases between the two germline ends. Here the CDR3 DNA reads TGTGCCAGCAGTTACTCGGTGGACGGGAAAGCTTTCTTT. Protein product: CASSYSVDGKAFF.